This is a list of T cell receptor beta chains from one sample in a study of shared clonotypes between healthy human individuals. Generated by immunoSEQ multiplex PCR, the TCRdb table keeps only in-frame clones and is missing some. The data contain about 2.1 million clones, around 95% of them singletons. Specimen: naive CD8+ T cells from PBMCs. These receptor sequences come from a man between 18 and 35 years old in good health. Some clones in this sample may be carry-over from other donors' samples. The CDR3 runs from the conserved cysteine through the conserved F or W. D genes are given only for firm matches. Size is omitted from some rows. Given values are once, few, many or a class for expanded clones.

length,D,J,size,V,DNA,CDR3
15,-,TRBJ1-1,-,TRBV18,TGTGCCAGCTCACCACCGGCAGGGGCCCTTACTGAAGCTTTCTTT,CASSPPAGALTEAFF
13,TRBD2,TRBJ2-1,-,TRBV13,TGTGCCACCCCAAGCGGGAGGGGCAATGAGCAGTTCTTC,CATPSGRGNEQFF
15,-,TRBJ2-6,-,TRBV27,TGTGCCAGCACTCATGGGACCTCTGGGGCCAACGTCCTGACTTTC,CASTHGTSGANVLTF
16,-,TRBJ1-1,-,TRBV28,TGTGCCAGCAGGTACAGGTCTGAGCTATCGGGCACTGAAGCTTTCTTT,CASRYRSELSGTEAFF
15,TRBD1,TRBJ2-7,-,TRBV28,TGTGCCAGCAGTTCACCGGGACAGAACTCCTACGAGCAGTACTTC,CASSSPGQNSYEQYF
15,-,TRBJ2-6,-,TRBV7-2,TGTGCCAGCTCTACGGGACCCTCTGGGGCCAACGTCCTGACTTTC,CASSTGPSGANVLTF
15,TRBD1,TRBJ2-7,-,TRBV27,TGTGCCAGCAGGGACACCGGGACAGGGGCCTACGAGCAGTACTTC,CASRDTGTGAYEQYF
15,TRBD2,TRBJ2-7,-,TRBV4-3,TGCGCCAGCAGCCAAGATACTAGCGGCTACTACGAGCAGTACTTC,CASSQDTSGYYEQYF
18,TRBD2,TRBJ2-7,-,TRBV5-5,TGTGCCAGCAGCTTAAGACTAGCGGGAGGGCCCCGGTCCTACGAGCAGTACTTC,CASSLRLAGGPRSYEQYF
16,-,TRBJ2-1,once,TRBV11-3,TGTGCCAGCAGCTTAGATGGGAAAAGCTCCTACAATGAGCAGTTCTTC,CASSLDGKSSYNEQFF